The next 30 T cell receptor beta chains were all read from a single sample in a study of cytomegalovirus exposure and HLA in healthy donors. A multiplex PCR was run with 60 Vbeta primers and 13 Jbeta primers. Assay used: immunoSEQ multiplex PCR; TCRdb lists only in-frame clones, some missing. The table includes tens of thousands of clones, 85% detected once. The sample taken for sequencing was PBMCs. These receptors originate from a female donor in good health and CMV-seronegative.

The V call is TRBV28, the J call TRBJ2-2; 7 nucleotides agree with TRBD1. There are 17 residues in the CDR3. V lost 5 bases, J lost 4 bases, and 13 bases stayed unmatched. The germline V gene encodes CDR1 MDHEN and CDR2 SYDVKM. CDR3 bases: TGTGCCAGCAGTCTGGAAAGGGGGCGAGGAAGCACCGGGGAGCTGTTTTTT. This gives the protein CASSLERGRGSTGELFF.

This clone was counted a few times. This chain uses TRBV19 with TRBJ2-1; weak D call: TRBD2 (6 bases). The germline gives CDR1 LNHDA, CDR2 SQIVND (reference sequence). The CDR3 sequence is 18 residues long. V lost 6 bases, J lost 0 bases, and 21 bases lay in between. The CDR3 is CASSRAPVAASSYNEQFF. In nucleotides, the CDR3 is TGTGCCAGTAGCCGCGCCCCCGTAGCGGCCAGCTCCTACAATGAGCAGTTCTTC.

The gene calls are TRBV6-5 and TRBJ1-4; TRBD1 might be the D (5 bases). The germline CDR1 and CDR2 sequences are MNHEY and SVGAGI. The length of the CDR3 is 12 residues. The V end lost 4 bases, the J end lost 7 bases, and 7 bases lay between the germline ends. The CDR3 bases are TGTGCCAGCAGTTCCGGGGGTGAAAAACTGTTTTTT. This translates into CASSSGGEKLFF.

This chain connects TRBV5-6 to TRBJ1-1; 9 bases line up with TRBD1. Germline V gene sequence: CDR1 SGHDT, CDR2 YYEEEE. The CDR3 covers 14 residues. J gave up 5 bases and V 3 bases, and 5 bases lay outside the gene matches. This chain's CDR3 is CASSWDRERTEAFF. For the CDR3, the DNA is TGTGCCAGCAGCTGGGACAGGGAGAGAACTGAAGCTTTCTTT.

The chain combines TRBV11-3 with TRBJ2-2; D is perhaps TRBD2 (5 bases). The CDR3 has 15 residues. CDR1 is SGHNT, CDR2 YENEEA, per germline. The germline V and J ends were trimmed by 3 bases and 2 bases, with 10 bases remaining between them. The CDR3 protein is CASSFSGSNTGELFF. Written as DNA, the CDR3 is TGTGCCAGCAGCTTCTCGGGATCCAACACCGGGGAGCTGTTTTTT.

V gene TRBV19 combines with J gene TRBJ2-6; maybe TRBD2 (6 bases). The CDR3 runs to 16 residues. CDR1 is LNHDA and CDR2 is SQIVND in the germline V gene (reference sequence). Trimming took off 11 bases at V and 0 bases at J, with 17 bases between the two ends. This CDR3 is CAGGTGRSSGANVLTF. The CDR3 nucleotides are TGTGCCGGGGGGACGGGACGGAGCTCTGGGGCCAACGTCCTGACTTTC.

This chain links TRBV18 with TRBJ2-3; 9 positions match TRBD2. Trimming removed 2 bases from V and 1 base from J; junction bases left unmatched: 4. This CDR3 region has 16 residues. Germline CDR1 is KGHSH and CDR2 is LQKENI. This chain's CDR3 is CASSPFASGGTDTQYF. The DNA for the CDR3 is TGTGCCAGCTCACCATTCGCTAGCGGGGGCACAGATACGCAGTATTTT. The full variable domain, in which reference TRBV18 and TRBJ2-3 provide the parts outside the CDR3, is NAGVMQNPRHLVRRRGQEARLRCSPMKGHSHVYWYRQLPEEGLKFMVYLQKENIIDESGMPKERFSAEFPKEGPSILRIQQVVRGDSAAYFCASSPFASGGTDTQYFGPGTRLTVL.

The chain uses TRBV4-1 and TRBJ2-5, with D tentatively TRBD1 (6 bases). V was cut by 3 bases and J by 1 base, with 27 bases left in between. Germline loops: CDR1 MGHRA, CDR2 YSYEKL. The CDR3 is made up of 20 amino acids. The CDR3 loop reads CASSQKPTGPRERLQETQYF. The CDR3 bases are TGCGCCAGCAGCCAGAAACCGACAGGCCCCAGGGAACGTCTCCAAGAGACCCAGTACTTC.

The rearrangement joins TRBV5-4 to TRBJ2-7; possibly TRBD2 for D (6 bases). Germline V CDR1 and CDR2: SGHNT, YYREEE (reference sequence). Trimming left V 4 bases short and J 6 bases short, with 14 bases between. The CDR3 contains 13 residues. In DNA form, the CDR3 reads TGTGCCAGCAGCCCCGGGGGTAGCTCCGAGCAGTACTTC. Protein product: CASSPGGSSEQYF.

The chain is built from TRBV19 and TRBJ2-4, with a weak D call TRBD2 (6 bases). This CDR3 spans 13 amino acids. With 11 bases removed from V and 1 base from J, the gap between germline ends came to 12 bases. CDR1 is LNHDA, CDR2 SQIVND, per germline (reference sequence). The chain's CDR3 is CAPGRWAKNIQYF. DNA of the CDR3: TGTGCCCCAGGGAGGTGGGCCAAAAACATTCAGTACTTC.

V gene TRBV7-3 combines with J gene TRBJ2-3; tentative D call: TRBD2 (5 bases). This CDR3 has 15 residues. Deletions cut 2 bases from V and 0 bases from J, with 9 bases between. Germline values: CDR1 SGHTA, CDR2 FQGTGA. Here the CDR3 reads CASSLSGLSTDTQYF. CDR3 DNA sequence: TGTGCCAGCAGCTTATCCGGACTCAGCACAGATACGCAGTATTTT. Together with reference TRBV7-3 and TRBJ2-3, the CDR3 gives the full variable domain: GAGVSQTPSNKVTEKGKYVELRCDPISGHTALYWYRQSLGQGPEFLIYFQGTGAADDSGLPNDRFFAVRPEGSVSTLKIQRTERGDSAVYLCASSLSGLSTDTQYFGPGTRLTVL.

The rearrangement joins TRBV27 to TRBJ2-1; D is uncertain. The germline V gene has CDR1 MNHEY and CDR2 SMNVEV (reference sequence). V was cut by 3 bases and J by 5 bases, with 8 bases left in between. This CDR3 is 13 amino acids long. DNA for the CDR3: TGTGCCAGCAGTTTTCAGGTAAACAATGAGCAGTTCTTC. Amino acid sequence: CASSFQVNNEQFF.

This chain joins TRBV6-1 and TRBJ1-3, with 8 bases identical to TRBD1. The J segment lost 4 bases and the V segment lost 6 bases, leaving 5 bases of the junction unmatched. Germline CDR1 MNHNS, CDR2 SASEGT. This CDR3 has 14 residues. CDR3 protein: CASSDRGEGNTIYF. The CDR3 nucleotides are TGTGCCAGCAGCGACAGGGGTGAGGGAAACACCATATATTTT.

The gene calls are TRBV30 and TRBJ1-2; no definite D call. The CDR3 has 14 residues. Trimming removed 3 bases at V and 4 bases at J, with 15 bases between. Germline-derived CDR1 and CDR2 are GTSNPN and SVGIG (reference sequence). The CDR3 loop is CAWSVGGQVYGYTF. CDR3 coding DNA: TGTGCCTGGAGCGTGGGCGGGCAGGTCTATGGCTACACCTTC.

This chain uses TRBV18 with TRBJ2-7; a possible D gene is TRBD1 (6 bases). The CDR3 spans 11 residues. V shed 5 bases and J shed 4 bases, with 6 bases lying between them. Looked up from germline, CDR1 is KGHSH and CDR2 is LQKENI. For the CDR3, the DNA is TGTGCCAGCTCAGACAGGTACGAGCAGTACTTC. Protein: CASSDRYEQYF.

This clone appeared a few times. The chain has TRBV5-1 and TRBJ1-1; D is unresolved. The V gene's germline CDR1 is SGHRS and CDR2 YFSETQ. Trimming pared 0 bases from V and 1 base from J, leaving 7 bases between. CDR3 length: 14 amino acids. CDR3 sequence (DNA): TGCGCCAGCAGCTTGGGGCCAGGGAACACTGAAGCTTTCTTT. Protein sequence: CASSLGPGNTEAFF.

J is TRBJ2-7 and V is TRBV19, with D unclear. V was clipped by 8 bases and J by 1 base, with 12 bases between them. The CDR3 has 13 amino acids. CDR1 and CDR2 from the germline V gene are LNHDA and SQIVND (reference sequence). CDR3 region: CASSAAGSYEQYF. In DNA, the CDR3 is TGTGCCAGTTCGGCGGCCGGGTCCTACGAGCAGTACTTC.

The table lists this clone with a few counts. The chain joins TRBV11-3 to TRBJ2-1, with TRBD1 as a possible D gene (5 bases). Germline V gene sequence: CDR1 SGHNT, CDR2 YENEEA. CDR3 length: 12 amino acids. The CDR3 nucleotides are TGTGCGGGGCAGGGAATGAGGAATGAGCAGTTCTTC. Residues: CAGQGMRNEQFF.

V usage is TRBV6-1 and J usage is TRBJ1-4, with 7 nucleotides matching TRBD1. J gave up 8 bases and V 7 bases, and 13 bases lay outside the gene matches. Per the germline V gene, CDR1 is MNHNS and CDR2 is SASEGT. The CDR3 totals 15 residues. CDR3 sequence (DNA): TGTGCCAGCACCTACAGGGGTGGTATCGGGGAAAAACTGTTTTTT. This gives the protein CASTYRGGIGEKLFF.

This rearrangement joins TRBV9 to TRBJ2-5; TRBD1 aligns across 11 bases. The DNA matches TRBJ2-7 better at its end, which makes the J call doubtful. The CDR3 has 15 residues. Germline V gene lookup returns CDR1 SGDLS and CDR2 YYNGEE. The CDR3: CASSPWDRGSHEQYF. The DNA for the CDR3 is TGTGCCAGCAGCCCCTGGGACAGGGGGTCCCACGAGCAGTACTTC.

The V gene is TRBV5-4, the J gene TRBJ1-6; possible D gene TRBD1, 6 bases. The CDR3 length is 16 residues. Trimming shortened V by 2 bases and J by 10 bases, and 19 bases separated the two germline ends. Germline V gene sequence: CDR1 SGHNT, CDR2 YYREEE (reference sequence). The CDR3 spells CASSLGSVKGDSPLHF. In DNA form, the CDR3 reads TGTGCCAGCAGCTTAGGATCCGTAAAGGGGGACTCACCCCTCCACTTT.

This clone was counted between two and nine times. The V and J genes are TRBV6-4 and TRBJ2-2; TRBD2 matches at 9 bases. Germline V CDR1 and CDR2: MRHNA, SNTAGT. The CDR3 has 15 residues. V lost 0 bases, J lost 4 bases, and 0 bases stayed unmatched. CDR3 protein: CASSDSSGSTGELFF. The CDR3 DNA is TGTGCCAGCAGTGACTCTAGCGGGAGCACCGGGGAGCTGTTTTTT.

The CDR3 DNA is TGCGCCAGCAGTGACGAGCGGGGGGTTATCAAGTACTTC. Its protein is CASSDERGVIKYF. The genes are TRBV10-2 and TRBJ2-5; 9 nucleotides align to TRBD2. J was trimmed by 12 bases and V by 3 bases; bases with no gene match: 8. There are 13 residues in the CDR3. The V gene's germline CDR1 is WSHSY and CDR2 SAAADI.

The chain is built from TRBV20-1 and TRBJ2-1; D not resolved. CDR3 size: 11 residues. V dropped 8 bases and J dropped 4 bases, with 9 bases sitting between them. Germline assignment: CDR1 DFQATT and CDR2 SNEGSKA (reference sequence). The CDR3 nucleotides are TGCAGTAGACTCGGATACAATGAGCAGTTCTTC. This sequence encodes CSRLGYNEQFF.

This clone was detected only a few times. The gene calls are TRBV7-9 and TRBJ1-1, with TRBD1 as a possible D gene (6 bases). Trimming removed 5 bases at V and 3 bases at J, with 22 bases between. The CDR3 extends over 17 amino acids. The V gene's germline CDR1 is SEHNR and CDR2 FQNEAQ (reference sequence). The CDR3 region is CASSPVGGIGGYTEAFF. The CDR3 region has the DNA TGTGCCAGCAGCCCTGTGGGGGGGATAGGGGGGTACACTGAAGCTTTCTTT.

This chain joins TRBV19 and TRBJ2-3; 7 bases are a match to TRBD1. Looked up from germline, CDR1 is LNHDA and CDR2 is SQIVND (reference sequence). CDR3 length: 15 amino acids. Trimming cost V 9 bases and J 10 bases; bases outside gene matches: 19. CDR3: CASKSTGVLVGPQYF. DNA for the CDR3: TGTGCCAGCAAGAGTACAGGGGTCCTTGTAGGACCGCAGTATTTT.

The rearrangement joins TRBV7-2 to TRBJ2-5, with TRBD2 matching over 12 bases. The J segment lost 0 bases and the V segment lost 1 base, leaving 6 bases of the junction unmatched. This CDR3 contains 18 residues. Germline V gene lookup returns CDR1 SGHTA and CDR2 FQGNSA. For the CDR3, the DNA is TGTGCCAGCAGCTTAGTCTCGCTAGCGGGGGGGTACCAAGAGACCCAGTACTTC. Residues: CASSLVSLAGGYQETQYF.

V is TRBV28 and J is TRBJ2-3, with D tentatively TRBD1 (6 bases). The CDR3 is 14 residues long. Looked up from germline, CDR1 is MDHEN and CDR2 is SYDVKM. Trimming removed 2 bases at V and 0 bases at J, with 6 bases between. Written as DNA, the CDR3 is TGTGCCAGCAGTTTACAGGGGAGCACAGATACGCAGTATTTT. Amino acids: CASSLQGSTDTQYF.

The table lists this clone with a count of one. The gene calls are TRBV9 and TRBJ2-3; D perhaps matches TRBD2 (5 bases). Germline values: CDR1 SGDLS, CDR2 YYNGEE. This CDR3 spans 17 amino acids. V was trimmed by 2 bases and J by 0 bases, leaving 16 bases between them. The CDR3 nucleotides read TGTGCCAGCAGCGTGGGAGCTCAGCGGTTTAGCACAGATACGCAGTATTTT. It encodes CASSVGAQRFSTDTQYF.

The CDR3 nucleotides read TGCGCCAGCAGCTTGGGGACAGGGGGTTCGAGGGAGACCCAGTACTTC. The encoded protein is CASSLGTGGSRETQYF. This chain connects TRBV5-1 to TRBJ2-5, with TRBD1 matching 10 bases. This CDR3 is built from 16 residues. Germline V lookup: CDR1 SGHRS, CDR2 YFSETQ. With 0 bases clipped from V and 5 bases from J, the junction kept 7 bases outside the gene matches.